Presented here are 5 T cell receptor beta chains from one specimen sequenced in a study of T-cell reconstitution after alpha-beta-depleted transplantation in children. The TCRbeta library was prepared with unique molecular identifiers. TCRdb reanalysed the PCR reads using MiXCR and keeps one entry per CDR3 protein. The sample consists of hundreds of thousands of distinct CDR3 sequences, around 12% of them appearing once. This material consisted of PBMCs, taken before TCRalphabeta/CD19-depleted stem cell transplant. Every receptor here comes from a girl aged 2-10 years with congenital amegakaryocytic thrombocytopenia, due to receive a stem cell transplant.

This clonotype was seen a few times. The genes are TRBV12-3 or TRBV12-4 and TRBJ1-4, with 7 bases fitting TRBD1. With V trimmed by 7 bases and J by 5 bases, 4 bases remained unmatched. This CDR3 is 13 amino acids long. CDR3 DNA: TGTGCCAGCACCAGGACAGGAAATGAAAAACTGTTTTTT. Translated, it gives CASTRTGNEKLFF.

This clonotype has just a few counts. The rearrangement joins TRBV18 to TRBJ1-4, with a weak D call TRBD1 (5 bases). This CDR3 is built from 16 residues. Germline V gene data show CDR1 as KGHSH and CDR2 as LQKENI. V was cut by 6 bases and J by 1 base, with 15 bases left in between. For the CDR3, the DNA is TGTGCCAGCTCGCTGGACCCTAGGGGAACTAATGAAAAACTGTTTTTT. As protein: CASSLDPRGTNEKLFF.

This clonotype showed up many times. J is TRBJ2-1 and V is TRBV5-1; 12 bases map to TRBD2. CDR3 length: 14 residues. Losses at the gene ends were 4 bases for V and 7 bases for J; bases not matched to a gene: 3. Germline-derived CDR1 and CDR2 are SGHRS and YFSETQ. CDR3 sequence: CASSVTSGSNEQFF. CDR3 bases: TGCGCCAGCAGCGTGACTAGCGGGAGTAATGAGCAGTTCTTC.

There are a few counts of this clonotype. V and J are TRBV7-2 and TRBJ1-2, with D possibly matching TRBD1 (6 bases). CDR1 and CDR2 from the germline V gene are SGHTA and FQGNSA. Between the trimmed V and J ends, which lost 5 bases and 3 bases, there was a span of 10 bases. The CDR3 has 13 residues. CDR3 sequence reads: CASSQDSYYGYTF. The DNA for the CDR3 is TGTGCCAGCAGCCAGGACAGTTACTATGGCTACACCTTC.

This clonotype appeared a few times. The chain combines TRBV12-3 or TRBV12-4 with TRBJ2-2; 10 bases map to TRBD2. The junction had 5 bases not matched to a gene; V was cut back by 6 bases and J by 7 bases. The length of the CDR3 is 14 residues. Here the CDR3 DNA reads TGTGCCAGCAGCCTTAGCGGGAGGATCGGGGAGCTGTTTTTT. Amino acids: CASSLSGRIGELFF.